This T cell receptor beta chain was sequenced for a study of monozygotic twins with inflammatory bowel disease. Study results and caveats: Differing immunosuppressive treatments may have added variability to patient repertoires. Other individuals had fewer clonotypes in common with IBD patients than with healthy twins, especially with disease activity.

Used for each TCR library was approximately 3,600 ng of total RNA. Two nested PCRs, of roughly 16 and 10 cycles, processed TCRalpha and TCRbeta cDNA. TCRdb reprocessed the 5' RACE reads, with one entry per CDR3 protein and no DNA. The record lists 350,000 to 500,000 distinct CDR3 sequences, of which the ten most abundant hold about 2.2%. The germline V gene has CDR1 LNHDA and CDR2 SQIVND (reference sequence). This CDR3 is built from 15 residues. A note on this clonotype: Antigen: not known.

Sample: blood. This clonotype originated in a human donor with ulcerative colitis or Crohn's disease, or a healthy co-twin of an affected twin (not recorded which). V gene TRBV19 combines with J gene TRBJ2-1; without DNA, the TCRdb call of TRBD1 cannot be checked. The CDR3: CASGLPGGPNDKQFF. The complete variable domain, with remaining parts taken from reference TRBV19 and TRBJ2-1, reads DGGITQSPKYLFRKEGQNVTLSCEQNLNHDAMYWYRQDPGQGLRLIYYSQIVNDFQKGDIAEGYSVSREKKESFPLTVTSAQKNPTAFYLCASGLPGGPNDKQFFGPGTRLTVL.